The rows below give T cell receptor beta chains drawn from one sample of a study of shared clonotypes between healthy human individuals. Using immunoSEQ multiplex PCR, the repertoire was profiled, and TCRdb retains in-frame clones only, with some absent. The sample gives 2 million to 2.5 million clones, 90% to 95% of which show up once; 0.13% is in the top ten. Sequenced material: naive CD4+ T cells sorted from blood. The receptors come from a man in his late teens or twenties in good health. Each CDR3 is given with its conserved first and last residue. Fields, in order: J gene, D gene, CDR3 length, V gene, clone size, CDR3 protein, CDR3 DNA. D genes are given only for firm matches. Rows may omit the clone size; those that give it use once, few, many or a size class.

TRBJ2-7 - 11 TRBV27 - CASSVLYEQYF TGTGCCAGCAGTGTCCTCTACGAGCAGTACTTC
TRBJ1-1 TRBD1 14 TRBV19 - CASSIRQGNTEAFF TGTGCCAGTAGTATCAGACAGGGAAACACTGAAGCTTTCTTT
TRBJ1-2 TRBD1 12 TRBV5-4 - CASSPDRTGYTF TGTGCCAGCAGCCCGGACAGGACGGGCTACACCTTC
TRBJ2-2 - 13 TRBV11-3 - CASSPLRTGELFF TGTGCCAGCAGCCCCCTGAGGACCGGGGAGCTGTTTTTT
TRBJ2-3 TRBD2 13 TRBV10-3 - CAASGRSTDTQYF TGTGCCGCTAGCGGGAGAAGCACAGATACGCAGTATTTT
TRBJ2-7 TRBD2 15 TRBV4-1 - CASSLGTSGSYEQYF TGCGCCAGCAGCCTCGGGACTAGCGGGAGTTACGAGCAGTACTTC
TRBJ2-1 - 14 TRBV6-6 - CASSYGSLIEKQFF TGTGCCAGCAGTTACGGCTCGCTGATAGAGAAGCAGTTCTTC
TRBJ2-3 TRBD2 15 TRBV19 - CASSIGTSGGDTQYF TGTGCCAGTAGTATCGGGACTAGCGGAGGAGATACGCAGTATTTT
TRBJ1-4 - 14 TRBV7-9 - CASSFLPTNEKLFF TGTGCCAGCAGCTTTTTACCAACTAATGAAAAACTGTTTTTT
TRBJ2-7 TRBD1 14 TRBV10-2 - CASRPGTGAYEQYF TGCGCCAGCAGGCCCGGGACAGGGGCCTACGAGCAGTACTTC
TRBJ1-1 - 13 TRBV5-1 - CASSFPGNTEAFF TGCGCCAGCAGCTTTCCCGGGAACACTGAAGCTTTCTTT
TRBJ2-5 - 16 TRBV18 - CASSLNSPTLQETQYF TGTGCCAGCTCACTTAACAGCCCAACATTACAAGAGACCCAGTACTTC
TRBJ1-6 - 15 TRBV28 - CASSLPDKYNSPLHF TGTGCCAGCAGTTTACCTGACAAATATAATTCACCCCTCCACTTT
TRBJ1-1 - 13 TRBV5-1 - CASSPTGNTEAFF TGCGCCAGCAGCCCGACAGGGAACACTGAAGCTTTCTTT
TRBJ1-1 - 14 TRBV5-4 - CASSSKTGNTEAFF TGTGCCAGCAGCTCTAAAACAGGGAACACTGAAGCTTTCTTT
TRBJ1-4 - 14 TRBV25-1 - CASSENGRWEKLFF TGTGCCAGCAGTGAAAACGGCAGATGGGAAAAACTGTTTTTT
TRBJ1-1 TRBD1 15 TRBV9 - CASSPTGTVNTEAFF TGTGCCAGCAGCCCAACCGGGACAGTGAACACTGAAGCTTTCTTT
TRBJ1-5 - 13 TRBV5-6 - CASSLQGRDPQHF TGTGCCAGCAGCTTGCAGGGAAGAGATCCCCAGCATTTT
TRBJ1-3 - 13 TRBV4-3 - CASSQVGGNTIYF TGCGCCAGCAGCCAAGTCGGTGGAAACACCATATATTTT
TRBJ1-5 - 16 TRBV14 - CASSYMIGGSNQPQHF TGTGCCAGCAGCTACATGATAGGGGGAAGCAATCAGCCCCAGCATTTT
TRBJ2-6 - 15 TRBV28 - CASTPPGAGANVLTF TGTGCCAGCACCCCCCCCGGGGCTGGGGCCAACGTCCTGACTTTC
TRBJ1-2 - 15 TRBV27 - CASSLLPGPTQGYTF TGTGCCAGCAGTTTATTGCCAGGGCCTACTCAGGGCTACACCTTC
TRBJ2-3 - 15 TRBV19 - CASSIKGTSTDTQYF TGTGCCAGTAGTATAAAGGGAACTAGCACAGATACGCAGTATTTT
TRBJ2-7 - 16 TRBV18 - CASSNSVGSMGYEQYF TGTGCCAGCTCCAACTCAGTCGGATCTATGGGCTACGAGCAGTACTTC
TRBJ1-2 - 12 TRBV7-2 - CASSPSSYGYTF TGTGCCAGCAGCCCGAGCAGTTATGGCTACACCTTC
TRBJ1-6 - 13 TRBV4-3 - CASSHVGAAPLHF TGCGCCAGCAGCCATGTTGGCGCAGCACCCCTCCACTTT
TRBJ2-5 TRBD1 14 TRBV29-1 once CSVVGGRTEETQYF TGCAGCGTTGTAGGGGGCAGGACAGAAGAGACCCAGTACTTC